The 31 T cell receptor beta chains in this list originate from one sample, sequenced in a study of T cells in Graves' hyperthyroidism and ophthalmopathy. TCR beta CDR3 regions were amplified from RNA. HTBI primers were the set used in a first-round RT-PCR of the TCR CDR3. TCRdb passed the multiplex PCR reads through MiXCR, listing each CDR3 protein once. The repertoire holds some 300,000 distinct CDR3 sequences, 16% seen once, with around a third in the top ten. The sample taken for sequencing was blood. These receptors were taken from a man aged 30-40 years with Graves' hyperthyroidism.

Comment on this clonotype: A read error may be the cause here, since a much bigger clone is one base away. The V gene is TRBV20-1, the J gene TRBJ2-1, with 8 bases matching TRBD2. V was pared by 3 bases and J by 1 base, with 5 bases of the junction left unmatched. The length of the CDR3 is 15 residues. The germline CDR1 and CDR2 sequences are DFQATT and SNEGSKA (reference sequence). The DNA for the CDR3 is TGCAGTGCTAGCCCCGGGACTAGGTCCTACAATGAGCAGTTCTTC. Protein sequence: CSASPGTRSYNEQFF.

Remarks on this clonotype: The junction shows a germline mismatch at one end, possibly a read error. J is TRBJ1-5 and V is TRBV7-3, with D uncertain. The CDR3 runs 15 residues. CDR1 is SGHTA and CDR2 is FQGTGA in the germline V gene. In nucleotides, the CDR3 is TGCGCCAGCAGCTTAGAGCCCCGGGGAGATCAGCCCCAGCATTTT. This gives the protein CASSLEPRGDQPQHF.

This clonotype was picked up one time. A much larger clone lies one base from this, so it may be a read error. The chain joins TRBV3-1 to TRBJ1-4; D remains ambiguous. Germline CDR1 reads LGHDT; CDR2 reads YNNKEL (reference sequence). The CDR3 contains 13 residues. V dropped 7 bases and J dropped 6 bases, with 12 bases sitting between them. CDR3 amino acids: CASNPRGYEKLFF. CDR3 DNA sequence: TGTGCCAGCAACCCGAGAGGGTATGAAAAACTGTTTTTT.

The chain is built from TRBV29-1 and TRBJ2-1; D gene ambiguous. The germline V and J ends were trimmed by 4 bases and 0 bases, with 10 bases remaining between them. CDR3 size: 14 residues. Germline CDR1 is SQVTM and CDR2 is ANQGSEA. The CDR3 DNA is TGCAGCGTTGGGGGAACTCCCTCCTACAATGAGCAGTTCTTC. This gives the protein CSVGGTPSYNEQFF.

The chain combines TRBV5-5 with TRBJ2-7, with 8 nucleotides matching TRBD1. Germline trimming cut 4 bases from V and 4 bases from J; bases unmatched to any gene: 10. Germline V lookup: CDR1 SGHKS, CDR2 YYEKEE (reference sequence). The length of the CDR3 is 15 residues. CDR3: CASSKPGTGLYEQYF. The CDR3 DNA sequence: TGTGCCAGCAGCAAACCCGGGACAGGTTTGTACGAGCAGTACTTC.

The genes are TRBV5-1 and TRBJ1-2; TRBD1 matches 10 bases. In germline, CDR1 is SGHRS, CDR2 YFSETQ. Germline trimming cut 4 bases from V and 5 bases from J; bases unmatched to any gene: 8. This CDR3 contains 15 residues. DNA of the CDR3: TGCGCCAGCAGCCCCCGGACAGGGGGAGGTTATGGCTACACCTTC. This sequence encodes CASSPRTGGGYGYTF. Filled out from reference TRBV5-1 and TRBJ1-2, the complete variable domain reads KAGVTQTPRYLIKTRGQQVTLSCSPISGHRSVSWYQQTPGQGLQFLFEYFSETQRNKGNFPGRFSGRQFSNSRSEMNVSTLELGDSALYLCASSPRTGGGYGYTFGSGTRLTVV.

In this sample, this clonotype turned up many times. The V gene is TRBV27, the J gene TRBJ2-7; 8 nucleotides agree with TRBD2. V was pared by 3 bases and J by 2 bases, with 6 bases of the junction left unmatched. The CDR3 consists of 15 residues. Germline values: CDR1 MNHEY, CDR2 SMNVEV (reference sequence). The CDR3 spells CASSLSASGPYEQYF. The CDR3 nucleotides are TGTGCCAGCAGTTTGTCGGCTAGCGGGCCCTACGAGCAGTACTTC.

The table lists this clonotype with a few counts. The gene calls are TRBV5-1 and TRBJ1-3, with D unclear. The CDR3 totals 15 residues. The ends were cut back, 4 bases at V and 0 bases at J, with 11 bases in the middle. Germline V gene sequence: CDR1 SGHRS, CDR2 YFSETQ. For the CDR3, the DNA is TGCGCCAGCAGCGCAACCTCCACCTCTGGAAACACCATATATTTT. This encodes CASSATSTSGNTIYF.

This clonotype occurred many times. This chain connects TRBV28 to TRBJ1-1, with a weak D call TRBD1 (5 bases). Trimming removed 6 bases from V and 4 bases from J, with 12 bases in between. Germline CDR1 MDHEN, CDR2 SYDVKM. CDR3 length: 13 residues. The CDR3 DNA is TGTGCCAGCAGACTCAGGGAGTCCACTGAAGCTTTCTTT. It yields the protein CASRLRESTEAFF.

This clonotype occurred a few times. V and J are TRBV28 and TRBJ2-2, with D tentatively TRBD1 (5 bases). CDR3 length: 14 amino acids. Germline V CDR1 and CDR2: MDHEN, SYDVKM. Trimming stripped 6 bases from V and 6 bases from J, with 14 bases between. CDR3 coding DNA: TGTGCCAGCAGGACCGACAGATTTGCCGGGGAGCTGTTTTTT. Protein product: CASRTDRFAGELFF.

V gene TRBV29-1 combines with J gene TRBJ1-5, with TRBD1 identical over 8 bases. Germline V gene data show CDR1 as SQVTM and CDR2 as ANQGSEA. V shed 6 bases and J 4 bases; nucleotides not matched to a gene: 5. This CDR3 region has 13 residues. The CDR3 region has the DNA TGCAGCGTGCGACAGGGGTGGAATCAGCCCCAGCATTTT. Its protein is CSVRQGWNQPQHF.

There are many counts of this clonotype. The chain has TRBV20-1 and TRBJ2-3; TRBD1 matches 10 bases. The CDR3 runs 14 residues. CDR1 is DFQATT, CDR2 SNEGSKA, per germline (reference sequence). V lost 4 bases and J lost 4; bases outside the gene matches: 5. The CDR3 loop reads CSATSGTGADTQYF. CDR3 bases: TGCAGTGCTACGTCCGGGACAGGGGCAGATACGCAGTATTTT.

Comments on this clonotype: A much larger clone is a single base away; this may be a read error. The CDR3: CGHSGEANTGELFF. Here the CDR3 DNA reads TGTGGCCACAGCGGGGAGGCGAACACCGGGGAGCTGTTTTTT. The chain is built from TRBV30 and TRBJ2-2; 7 nucleotides align to TRBD2. This CDR3 is 14 amino acids long. Germline values: CDR1 GTSNPN, CDR2 SVGIG (reference sequence). Filled out from reference TRBV30 and TRBJ2-2, the complete variable domain reads SQTIHQWPATLVQPVGSPLSLECTVEGTSNPNLYWYRQAAGRGLQLLFYSVGIGQISSEVPQNLSASRPQDRQFILSSKKLLLSDSGFYLCGHSGEANTGELFFGEGSRLTVL.

This clonotype was found many times. The chain recombines TRBV6-1 with TRBJ2-7, with D possibly being TRBD2 (6 bases). Germline CDR1 reads MNHNS; CDR2 reads SASEGT. This CDR3 is built from 13 residues. The germline V and J ends were trimmed by 2 bases and 4 bases, with 9 bases remaining between them. CDR3 residues: CASSELEGYEQYF. The CDR3 DNA follows: TGTGCCAGCAGTGAACTGGAGGGGTACGAGCAGTACTTC.

V is TRBV4-1 and J is TRBJ1-1, with a tentative D call TRBD1 (5 bases). The germline CDR1 and CDR2 sequences are MGHRA and YSYEKL. V was cut by 3 bases and J by 0 bases, with 20 bases left in between. This CDR3 is 18 amino acids long. In DNA form, the CDR3 reads TGCGCCAGCAGCCAGATAACAGGAGGGGCCACCATGAACACTGAAGCTTTCTTT. This gives the protein CASSQITGGATMNTEAFF.

This clonotype was counted ten times or more. This rearrangement joins TRBV11-2 to TRBJ2-1; 8 nucleotides align to TRBD1. The J segment lost 9 bases and the V segment lost 5 bases, leaving 6 bases of the junction unmatched. Germline lookup yields CDR1 SGHAT and CDR2 FQNNGV. This CDR3 is 13 amino acids long. CDR3 in DNA: TGTGCCAGCAGCACGGACAGGGAGGCTGAGCAGTTCTTC. Protein sequence: CASSTDREAEQFF.

The rearrangement joins TRBV14 to TRBJ2-7, with D hard to call. Germline V gene lookup returns CDR1 SGHDN and CDR2 FVKESK. V was clipped by 0 bases and J by 0 bases, with 12 bases between them. The CDR3 contains 16 residues. CDR3 bases: TGTGCCAGCAGCCAAGATCCGATTAGCCGCTCCTACGAGCAGTACTTC. It codes for CASSQDPISRSYEQYF.

This clonotype was recorded at least ten times. The CDR3 sequence is CATSDSTDRAYEQYF. The CDR3, as DNA: TGTGCCACCAGTGATTCTACGGACAGGGCATACGAGCAGTACTTC. The chain joins TRBV24-1 to TRBJ2-7; the match to TRBD1 covers 8 bases. The CDR3 runs to 15 residues. Germline V gene lookup returns CDR1 KGHDR and CDR2 SFDVKD. Trimming removed 2 bases from V and 4 bases from J; junction bases left unmatched: 6.

This clonotype was detected ten times or more. The chain links TRBV20-1 to TRBJ1-4; possible D gene TRBD1, 6 bases. The CDR3 runs to 13 residues. Trimming shortened V by 7 bases and J by 5 bases, and 14 bases separated the two germline ends. In germline, CDR1 is DFQATT, CDR2 SNEGSKA (reference sequence). The CDR3 loop is CSGKTGGNEKLFF. The CDR3 nucleotides are TGCAGTGGCAAGACCGGGGGCAATGAAAAACTGTTTTTT.

The chain carries TRBV11-2 and TRBJ2-1; TRBD2 matches at 8 bases. Germline values: CDR1 SGHAT, CDR2 FQNNGV. The V segment lost 5 bases and the J segment 7 bases; nucleotides outside the gene matches: 34. CDR3 length equals 23 residues. The CDR3, as DNA: TGTGCCAGCAGCCTACCACCCGCCTTTTTTAGTGACACAACTAGCGGCCCTGGAAATGAGCAGTTCTTC. Its protein product is CASSLPPAFFSDTTSGPGNEQFF. Complete variable domain (other parts from reference TRBV11-2 and TRBJ2-1): EAGVAQSPRYKIIEKRQSVAFWCNPISGHATLYWYQQILGQGPKLLIQFQNNGVVDDSQLPKDRFSAERLKGVDSTLKIQPAKLEDSAVYLCASSLPPAFFSDTTSGPGNEQFFGPGTRLTVL.

There are a few counts of this clonotype. V and J are TRBV9 and TRBJ2-2; D uncertain. V lost 2 bases to trimming and J lost 0 bases, with 8 bases between them. Germline V lookup: CDR1 SGDLS, CDR2 YYNGEE. This CDR3 spans 15 amino acids. The chain's CDR3 is CASSVAGSNTGELFF. CDR3 coding DNA: TGTGCCAGCAGCGTCGCCGGGTCGAACACCGGGGAGCTGTTTTTT. Drawing the rest from reference TRBV9 and TRBJ2-2, the complete variable domain is DSGVTQTPKHLITATGQRVTLRCSPRSGDLSVYWYQQSLDQGLQFLIQYYNGEERAKGNILERFSAQQFPDLHSELNLSSLELGDSALYFCASSVAGSNTGELFFGEGSRLTVL.

The gene calls are TRBV2 and TRBJ1-4; D perhaps matches TRBD1 (6 bases). The CDR3 has 17 amino acids. Looked up from germline, CDR1 is SNHLY and CDR2 is FYNNEI. V was trimmed by 6 bases and J by 3 bases, leaving 20 bases between them. For the CDR3, the DNA is TGTGCCAGCAGCGTCCGATCAGGGGTAGCAGCTAATGAAAAACTGTTTTTT. Its translation is CASSVRSGVAANEKLFF.

This chain uses TRBV28 with TRBJ1-1; 8 bases fit TRBD1. V was pared by 6 bases and J by 1 base, with 4 bases of the junction left unmatched. Germline V lookup: CDR1 MDHEN, CDR2 SYDVKM. This CDR3 comprises 14 residues. CDR3 region: CASSHQGANTEAFF. The CDR3 DNA follows: TGTGCCAGCAGCCATCAGGGGGCGAACACTGAAGCTTTCTTT.

This clonotype showed up many times. This chain links TRBV12-3 or TRBV12-4 with TRBJ2-1, with D possibly matching TRBD2 (6 bases). Between the trimmed V and J ends, which lost 4 bases and 4 bases, there was a span of 14 bases. This CDR3 has 15 amino acids. CDR3 coding DNA: TGTGCCAGCAGTTACCGGGACGGACTATACAATGAGCAGTTCTTC. Amino acid sequence: CASSYRDGLYNEQFF.

This clonotype was detected ten times or more. The chain has TRBV29-1 and TRBJ2-5, with TRBD2 as a possible D gene (7 bases). V was cut by 4 bases and J by 1 base, with 13 bases left in between. Germline assignment: CDR1 SQVTM and CDR2 ANQGSEA. The CDR3 is 14 residues long. As DNA, the CDR3 is TGCAGCGTTGTTATCCGGGGGGCCCAAGAGACCCAGTACTTC. Its translation is CSVVIRGAQETQYF.

This clonotype was recorded many times. This rearrangement joins TRBV10-3 to TRBJ2-7; D unclear. Germline CDR1 and CDR2: ENHRY and SYGVKD. Trimming took off 6 bases at V and 2 bases at J, with 14 bases between the two ends. The CDR3 contains 14 residues. CDR3 bases: TGTGCCATCAGGGACGAGGCCTCTGCCTACGAGCAGTACTTC. This encodes CAIRDEASAYEQYF.

The gene calls are TRBV5-6 and TRBJ2-1; D gene unclear. The V gene's germline CDR1 is SGHDT and CDR2 YYEEEE. The CDR3 has 17 residues. Trimming shortened V by 6 bases and J by 3 bases, and 22 bases separated the two germline ends. The CDR3 loop is CASTRTKNSQNYNEQFF. The CDR3 coding sequence is TGTGCCAGCACTCGAACGAAGAATTCCCAAAACTACAATGAGCAGTTCTTC. Looking up the rest from reference TRBV5-6 and TRBJ2-1 gives the full variable domain: DAGVTQSPTHLIKTRGQQVTLRCSPKSGHDTVSWYQQALGQGPQFIFQYYEEEERQRGNFPDRFSGHQFPNYSSELNVNALLLGDSALYLCASTRTKNSQNYNEQFFGPGTRLTVL.

This clonotype was seen more than once but under ten times. The rearrangement joins TRBV6-2 or TRBV6-3 to TRBJ1-6, with no clear D. CDR1 is MNHEY, CDR2 SVGEGT, per germline. V was trimmed by 8 bases and J by 7 bases, leaving 15 bases between them. There are 14 residues in the CDR3. DNA of the CDR3: TGTGCCAGCGGTAGACCCTATTCCAATTCACCCCTCCACTTT. Translation gives CASGRPYSNSPLHF.

This clonotype was observed a handful of times. The rearrangement links TRBV5-1 to TRBJ1-5; 9 bases line up with TRBD1. Trimming at V came to 4 bases and at J to 7 bases, leaving 6 bases not matched to a gene. Per germline, CDR1 SGHRS and CDR2 YFSETQ. CDR3 length equals 14 residues. The CDR3 spells CASSPQGAGQPQHF. For the CDR3, the DNA is TGCGCCAGCAGCCCACAGGGGGCAGGGCAGCCCCAGCATTTT.

The J gene is TRBJ2-6, the V gene TRBV20-1, with D possibly matching TRBD1 (5 bases). V gave up 6 bases and J gave up 1 base, with 7 bases separating them. The CDR3 spans 13 residues. Germline V gene data show CDR1 as DFQATT and CDR2 as SNEGSKA (reference sequence). DNA for the CDR3: TGCAGTGCCCAGGGATCTGGGGCCAACGTCCTGACTTTC. Its protein product is CSAQGSGANVLTF.

This clonotype has just a few counts. The chain is built from TRBV6-2 or TRBV6-3 and TRBJ2-1; 7 bases line up with TRBD2. The CDR3 totals 13 residues. The J segment lost 7 bases and the V segment lost 6 bases, leaving 6 bases of the junction unmatched. The germline gives CDR1 MNHEY, CDR2 SVGEGT. The CDR3 sequence: CASSPRGMNEQFF. CDR3 in DNA: TGTGCCAGCAGCCCGCGGGGGATGAATGAGCAGTTCTTC.